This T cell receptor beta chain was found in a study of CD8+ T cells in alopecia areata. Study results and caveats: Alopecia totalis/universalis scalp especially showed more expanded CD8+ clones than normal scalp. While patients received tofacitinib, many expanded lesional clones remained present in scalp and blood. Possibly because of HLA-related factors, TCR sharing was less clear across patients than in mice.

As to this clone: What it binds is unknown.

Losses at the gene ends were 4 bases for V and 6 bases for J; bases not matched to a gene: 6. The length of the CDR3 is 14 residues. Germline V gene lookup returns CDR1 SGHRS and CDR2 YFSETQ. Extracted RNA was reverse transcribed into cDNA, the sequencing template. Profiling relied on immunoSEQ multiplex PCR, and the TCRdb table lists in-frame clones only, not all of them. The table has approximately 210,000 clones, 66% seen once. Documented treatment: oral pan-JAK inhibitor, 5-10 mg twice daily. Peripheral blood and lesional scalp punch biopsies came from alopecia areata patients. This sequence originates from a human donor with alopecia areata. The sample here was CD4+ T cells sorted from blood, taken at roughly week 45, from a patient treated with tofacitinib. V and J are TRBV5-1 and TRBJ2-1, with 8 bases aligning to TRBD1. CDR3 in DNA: TGCGCCAGCAGCCACGGACAGGGCGGCAATGAGCAGTTCTTC. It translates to CASSHGQGGNEQFF.